A single sample is the source of the 31 T cell receptor beta chains below, sequenced in a study of a mutant IDH1 vaccine in newly diagnosed glioma. Time point described: week 11, during vaccination. Doses consisted of 300 ug of mutant IDH1 20-mer peptide each, paired with topical imiquimod. Their antigens remain unidentified. Measured with immunoSEQ multiplex PCR; TCRdb has only the in-frame clones, and not every one. The table records fewer than 75,000 clones, around 85% of them present only once. This sample comprised PBMCs, obtained from a glioma patient whose treatment included an IDH1 peptide vaccine. These receptor sequences come from a woman between 45 and 65 years old with glioma.

The rearrangement links TRBV5-1 to TRBJ2-5; D unresolved. The CDR3 is 12 amino acids. Between the trimmed V and J ends, which lost 5 bases and 2 bases, there was a span of 7 bases. Germline CDR1 reads SGHRS; CDR2 reads YFSETQ. The CDR3 DNA reads TGCGCCAGCAGTAGTACACAAGAGACCCAGTACTTC. Protein product: CASSSTQETQYF.

This clone was detected only once. J is TRBJ2-7 and V is TRBV27; TRBD1 aligns across 11 bases. The CDR3 length is 13 residues. After removal of 8 bases from V and 6 bases from J, the junction contained 6 bases not matched to a gene. Germline lookup yields CDR1 MNHEY and CDR2 SMNVEV (reference sequence). The CDR3 reads CASAGTGGSEQYF. The CDR3 nucleotides are TGTGCCAGCGCCGGGACAGGGGGAAGCGAGCAGTACTTC.

The V gene is TRBV9, the J gene TRBJ2-7; no clear D. Germline V gene sequence: CDR1 SGDLS, CDR2 YYNGEE. This CDR3 has 15 amino acids. The V end was cut by 4 bases, the J end by 2 bases, with 16 bases between. The CDR3 protein is CASSPNSGQTYEQYF. CDR3 DNA sequence: TGTGCCAGCAGCCCCAATTCTGGTCAGACCTACGAGCAGTACTTC.

The J gene is TRBJ1-2, the V gene TRBV7-9; D call uncertain. Germline V lookup: CDR1 SEHNR, CDR2 FQNEAQ (reference sequence). V was shortened by 5 bases and J by 3 bases, with 7 bases between the two germline ends. The CDR3 runs to 12 residues. In DNA, the CDR3 is TGTGCCAGCAGCGCCGGGGACTATGGCTACACCTTC. Its protein is CASSAGDYGYTF.

V is TRBV4-3 and J is TRBJ2-3; D gene ambiguous. CDR3 length: 14 residues. Germline V lookup: CDR1 LGHNA, CDR2 YSLEER. The V gene lost 2 bases and the J gene lost 0 bases, with 6 bases spanning the gap. CDR3 amino acids: CASSQRQSTDTQYF. CDR3 nucleotides: TGCGCCAGCAGCCAACGGCAGAGCACAGATACGCAGTATTTT.

This chain connects TRBV9 to TRBJ1-6; D remains unclear. The germline gives CDR1 SGDLS, CDR2 YYNGEE. This CDR3 spans 14 amino acids. Trimming took off 3 bases at V and 0 bases at J, with 4 bases between the two ends. As DNA, the CDR3 is TGTGCCAGCAGCGGCAGCTCCTATAATTCACCCCTCCACTTT. Amino acid sequence: CASSGSSYNSPLHF. The full variable domain, with the rest looked up from reference TRBV9 and TRBJ1-6, is DSGVTQTPKHLITATGQRVTLRCSPRSGDLSVYWYQQSLDQGLQFLIQYYNGEERAKGNILERFSAQQFPDLHSELNLSSLELGDSALYFCASSGSSYNSPLHFGNGTRLTVT.

This sequence joins TRBV27 and TRBJ2-1, with D hard to call. CDR1 MNHEY and CDR2 SMNVEV come from the germline V gene (reference sequence). This CDR3 is 13 amino acids long. V was pared by 3 bases and J by 4 bases, with 7 bases between. The CDR3 DNA sequence: TGTGCCAGCAGTTTTGCGGTTTACAATGAGCAGTTCTTC. It is translated as CASSFAVYNEQFF.

The V call is TRBV18, the J call TRBJ2-7; tentatively, D is TRBD1 or TRBD2 (5 bases each). This CDR3 comprises 16 residues. CDR1 and CDR2 from the germline V gene are KGHSH and LQKENI. The V end lost 3 bases, the J end lost 5 bases, and 20 bases lay between the germline ends. In DNA form, the CDR3 reads TGTGCCAGCTCACCCCGGGAATTGACAGTGGACCACGAGCAGTACTTC. Protein sequence: CASSPRELTVDHEQYF.

The chain employs TRBV5-1 and TRBJ1-3, with D possibly being TRBD1 (6 bases). V was clipped by 6 bases and J by 0 bases, with 13 bases between them. The CDR3 sequence is 15 residues long. Per the germline V gene, CDR1 is SGHRS and CDR2 is YFSETQ. CDR3 in DNA: TGCGCCAGCACCACGACAGGCGGCTCTGGAAACACCATATATTTT. This translates into CASTTTGGSGNTIYF. The full variable domain, rest sourced from reference TRBV5-1 and TRBJ1-3, is KAGVTQTPRYLIKTRGQQVTLSCSPISGHRSVSWYQQTPGQGLQFLFEYFSETQRNKGNFPGRFSGRQFSNSRSEMNVSTLELGDSALYLCASTTTGGSGNTIYFGEGSWLTVV.

This clone was observed a handful of times. V is TRBV4-1 and J is TRBJ1-5, with a possible D match to TRBD1 (6 bases). Germline values: CDR1 MGHRA, CDR2 YSYEKL. The CDR3 consists of 16 residues. Deletions cut 1 base from V and 5 bases from J, with 15 bases between. CDR3 DNA: TGCGCCAGCAGCCAAGGTTGGGGGGGGGCGGATCAGCCCCAGCATTTT. Translated: CASSQGWGGADQPQHF.

The J gene is TRBJ2-2, the V gene TRBV2; 7 bases are shared with TRBD2. CDR1 is SNHLY, CDR2 FYNNEI, per germline. Trimming removed 7 bases from V and 4 bases from J; junction bases left unmatched: 9. CDR3 size: 15 residues. This CDR3 reads CASITGGRATGELFF. The CDR3, as DNA: TGTGCCAGCATCACCGGGGGGAGGGCCACCGGGGAGCTGTTTTTT.

CDR3 in DNA: TGCGCCAGCAGCTTGGCGCGACAGAACACTGAAGCTTTCTTT. Translation gives CASSLARQNTEAFF. The chain couples TRBV5-1 to TRBJ1-1; D unresolved. Trimming removed 0 bases at V and 1 base at J, with 7 bases between. This CDR3 has 14 amino acids. Germline CDR1 is SGHRS and CDR2 is YFSETQ. The variable domain in full, with the rest retrieved from reference TRBV5-1 and TRBJ1-1, is KAGVTQTPRYLIKTRGQQVTLSCSPISGHRSVSWYQQTPGQGLQFLFEYFSETQRNKGNFPGRFSGRQFSNSRSEMNVSTLELGDSALYLCASSLARQNTEAFFGQGTRLTVV.

The rearrangement joins TRBV9 to TRBJ1-2; D may be TRBD1 (6 bases). V was clipped by 0 bases and J by 6 bases, with 15 bases between them. Germline loops: CDR1 SGDLS, CDR2 YYNGEE. This CDR3 has 15 residues. CDR3 in amino acids: CASSVGSWGADGYTF. The CDR3 coding sequence is TGTGCCAGCAGCGTAGGGTCCTGGGGGGCAGATGGCTACACCTTC.

The chain employs TRBV19 and TRBJ1-2; 8 bases agree with TRBD1. The V segment lost 8 bases and the J segment 6 bases; nucleotides outside the gene matches: 8. This CDR3 spans 13 amino acids. CDR1 and CDR2 from the germline V gene are LNHDA and SQIVND (reference sequence). CDR3 nucleotides: TGTGCCAGTTCAAAACGGACAGGGAATGGCTACACCTTC. Translated: CASSKRTGNGYTF. Full variable domain (remainder filled in from reference TRBV19 and TRBJ1-2): DGGITQSPKYLFRKEGQNVTLSCEQNLNHDAMYWYRQDPGQGLRLIYYSQIVNDFQKGDIAEGYSVSREKKESFPLTVTSAQKNPTAFYLCASSKRTGNGYTFGSGTRLTVV.

The genes are TRBV11-2 and TRBJ1-6; TRBD1 matches at 7 bases. The V segment lost 4 bases and the J segment 5 bases; nucleotides outside the gene matches: 5. Per the germline V gene, CDR1 is SGHAT and CDR2 is FQNNGV. CDR3 length equals 15 residues. CDR3 bases: TGTGCCAGCAGCTCCTTGACAGGGAATAATTCACCCCTCCACTTT. This sequence encodes CASSSLTGNNSPLHF.

J is TRBJ1-6 and V is TRBV19, with D perhaps TRBD1 (6 bases). The V gene's germline CDR1 is LNHDA and CDR2 SQIVND (reference sequence). Trimming removed 2 bases from V and 10 bases from J, with 18 bases in between. The CDR3 totals 16 residues. The CDR3 DNA follows: TGTGCCAGTAGTATATATGACAGGTCTGCAAGCTCACCCCTCCACTTT. Its translation: CASSIYDRSASSPLHF.

CDR3 sequence (DNA): TGTGCCAGCAGCACCCCACCCGGACATCAGTTCTTC. Its translation is CASSTPPGHQFF. The chain couples TRBV25-1 to TRBJ2-1; D is perhaps TRBD1 (5 bases). V was cut by 6 bases and J by 13 bases, with 16 bases left in between. The CDR3 is 12 residues long. Germline V gene sequence: CDR1 MGHDK, CDR2 SYGVNS.

The chain employs TRBV6-1 and TRBJ1-2, with 9 bases identical to TRBD1. Germline CDR1 reads MNHNS; CDR2 reads SASEGT. This CDR3 spans 15 amino acids. The J segment lost 7 bases and the V segment lost 2 bases, leaving 8 bases of the junction unmatched. CDR3 nucleotide sequence: TGTGCCAGCAGTGAAAAAGGACAGGGGTTTACTGGCTACACCTTC. This translates into CASSEKGQGFTGYTF.

V is TRBV11-3 and J is TRBJ2-7; D perhaps matches TRBD2 (5 bases). Trimming pared 5 bases from V and 3 bases from J, leaving 8 bases between. CDR3 size: 12 residues. The V gene's germline CDR1 is SGHNT and CDR2 YENEEA. CDR3 in DNA: TGTGCCAGCAGCGCGGAGGTCTACGAGCAGTACTTC. Translated: CASSAEVYEQYF.

This clone has a single count. The rearrangement uses TRBV29-1 and TRBJ2-1, with D possibly TRBD2 on 6 matching bases. From germline, CDR1 is SQVTM and CDR2 ANQGSEA. Trimming took 4 bases from V and 10 from J, leaving 17 bases between them. The CDR3 loop spans 13 amino acids. The chain's CDR3 is CSVVGGVYLEQFF. CDR3 sequence (DNA): TGCAGCGTTGTAGGCGGGGTTTACTTGGAGCAGTTCTTC.

The J gene is TRBJ2-1, the V gene TRBV4-1; tentatively, D is TRBD2 (5 bases). The V end lost 4 bases, the J end lost 8 bases, and 12 bases lay between the germline ends. The CDR3 contains 13 residues. Germline V CDR1 and CDR2: MGHRA, YSYEKL. The CDR3 nucleotides are TGCGCCAGCAGCCCCCTGAACGGGGATGAGCAGTTCTTC. It encodes CASSPLNGDEQFF.

The CDR3 reads CASSLYFRGRETDTQYF. As DNA, the CDR3 is TGTGCCAGCAGCTTATATTTTCGGGGCCGAGAGACAGATACGCAGTATTTT. This chain joins TRBV7-9 and TRBJ2-3; D may match TRBD1 or TRBD2 (5 bases each). Trimming cost V 2 bases and J 3 bases, with 18 bases left between them. The CDR3 has 17 amino acids. The V gene's germline CDR1 is SEHNR and CDR2 FQNEAQ (reference sequence).

The rearrangement joins TRBV19 to TRBJ1-2, with 10 positions matching TRBD1. There are 16 residues in the CDR3. Per germline, CDR1 LNHDA and CDR2 SQIVND (reference sequence). V gave up 5 bases and J gave up 8 bases; unmatched junction bases: 14. The CDR3 coding sequence is TGTGCCAGTAGTCCCCGGGACAGGGGAGACCCTCAAGGCTACACCTTC. This gives the protein CASSPRDRGDPQGYTF.

J is TRBJ1-5 and V is TRBV28; D might be TRBD1 (6 bases). The CDR3 spans 16 residues. The V gene's germline CDR1 is MDHEN and CDR2 SYDVKM. V lost 7 bases and J 0 bases, leaving 16 bases between the germline ends. The CDR3 loop reads CASTPPGAYSNQPQHF. For the CDR3, the DNA is TGTGCCAGCACCCCCCCGGGGGCATATAGCAATCAGCCCCAGCATTTT.

The chain recombines TRBV5-1 with TRBJ2-1, with 8 bases identical to TRBD2. Germline V lookup: CDR1 SGHRS, CDR2 YFSETQ. CDR3 length equals 13 residues. The V and J ends lost 0 bases and 9 bases, in that order; junction bases with no gene match: 2. CDR3 amino acids: CASSLVTSGEQFF. Here the CDR3 DNA reads TGCGCCAGCAGCTTGGTAACTAGCGGTGAGCAGTTCTTC.

The rearrangement joins TRBV5-6 to TRBJ1-4; possible D gene TRBD1, 5 bases. Between the trimmed V and J ends, which lost 0 bases and 3 bases, there was a span of 15 bases. The germline V gene has CDR1 SGHDT and CDR2 YYEEEE. The CDR3 is 17 amino acids. CDR3 in amino acids: CASSLDRGGIANEKLFF. The DNA of the CDR3 is TGTGCCAGCAGCTTGGATCGGGGGGGGATTGCTAATGAAAAACTGTTTTTT.

V usage is TRBV5-1 and J usage is TRBJ2-2; no clear D. The V gene's germline CDR1 is SGHRS and CDR2 YFSETQ. Trimming took 9 bases from V and 6 from J, leaving 15 bases between them. The CDR3 is 13 amino acids. The CDR3 DNA sequence: TGCGCCATCTTAGACCCTAGTCCCGGGGAGCTGTTTTTT. It codes for CAILDPSPGELFF. Together with reference TRBV5-1 and TRBJ2-2, the CDR3 gives the full variable domain: KAGVTQTPRYLIKTRGQQVTLSCSPISGHRSVSWYQQTPGQGLQFLFEYFSETQRNKGNFPGRFSGRQFSNSRSEMNVSTLELGDSALYLCAILDPSPGELFFGEGSRLTVL.

This chain uses TRBV5-1 with TRBJ1-4; the match to TRBD1 covers 8 bases. Unmatched junction bases numbered 13, after V lost 3 bases and J lost 9 bases. The CDR3 has 16 residues. The germline V gene has CDR1 SGHRS and CDR2 YFSETQ. The CDR3 here is CASSSTPGQDHQKLFF. CDR3 DNA: TGCGCCAGCAGCTCTACGCCGGGACAGGATCACCAAAAACTGTTTTTT.

This clone occurred many times. V and J are TRBV5-1 and TRBJ2-2, with TRBD1 as a possible D gene (6 bases). Germline V gives CDR1 SGHRS, CDR2 YFSETQ. Trimming left V 3 bases short and J 5 bases short, with 14 bases between. The CDR3 contains 15 residues. The CDR3 region is CASSYRQDGTGELFF. For the CDR3, the DNA is TGCGCCAGCAGCTACCGACAGGACGGGACCGGGGAGCTGTTTTTT.

The rearrangement links TRBV5-5 to TRBJ2-1, with D possibly matching TRBD1 (6 bases). Germline assignment: CDR1 SGHKS and CDR2 YYEKEE (reference sequence). The length of the CDR3 is 14 residues. The V and J ends lost 2 bases and 3 bases respectively, with 9 bases between them. The CDR3 spells CASSFDRIYNEQFF. The DNA for the CDR3 is TGTGCCAGCAGCTTTGACAGGATCTACAATGAGCAGTTCTTC.

J is TRBJ2-7 and V is TRBV6-1; D is possibly TRBD2 (6 bases). The CDR3 length is 15 residues. CDR1 MNHNS and CDR2 SASEGT come from the germline V gene. V was clipped by 10 bases and J by 1 base, with 20 bases between them. CDR3 nucleotides: TGTGCCATCATGAAAGGTGGCGCGGGGTCCTACGAGCAGTACTTC. It translates to CAIMKGGAGSYEQYF.